This T cell receptor (beta chain) was obtained from a study of blood T cell repertoires in COVID-19. About the research overall: The samples span acute and convalescent COVID-19 from the United States, Italy and Spain. Sample material is recorded as cDNA or gDNA derived from T cells, B-cell-depleted T cells, or PBMCs.

Original analysis: Reference gene primer amplification gave nucleated cell count estimates. Here immunoSEQ multiplex PCR was the method, and the copy in TCRdb shows in-frame clones only, minus some. That table is the source of V, J and clone size, and D and trimming were worked out from the DNA. This sample yields some 450,000 clones, of which around 89% are seen a single time; 10% to 15% belongs to the top ten. Followed over time, Seattle patients had been enrolled while infection was active. Germline CDR1 SGHTA, CDR2 FQGNSA. The CDR3 contains 15 residues. Trimming cost V 2 bases and J 0 bases, with 8 bases left between them.

The gene calls are TRBV7-2 and TRBJ1-3, with D possibly being TRBD1 (5 bases). The sequence was collected from a woman aged 45-65 years with COVID-19, enrolled during active disease. Sequencing was performed on peripheral blood. The CDR3 nucleotides are TGTGCCAGCAGCTTAAGGGGCAGCTCTGGAAACACCATATATTTT. Translated, it gives CASSLRGSSGNTIYF.